This TCR beta chain was identified during a study of CD8 T cells in ankylosing spondylitis. Study results and limitations: Disease-associated clones were reportedly significantly overrepresented in matched ankylosing spondylitis synovial fluid. Characteristic, it appeared, of ankylosing spondylitis blood was a TCR beta motif of eight highly homologous variants.

This clonotype was counted only a few times. What it binds is not known. Trimming stripped 5 bases from V and 4 bases from J, with 12 bases between. Per the germline V gene, CDR1 is SGHNT and CDR2 is YYREEE (reference sequence). The CDR3 spans 13 residues. TCRdb redid the calling of the 5' RACE reads with MiXCR, one entry per CDR3 protein. The sample has 200,000 to 250,000 distinct CDR3 sequences; around 10% are singletons. V usage is TRBV5-4 and J usage is TRBJ1-1; D gene unclear. This receptor was taken from a male donor with ankylosing spondylitis or in good health (not recorded which). The sequenced sample consisted of blood, either unsorted or a sorted T cell fraction (not recorded which). CDR3 sequence: CASSSGGSTEAFF. The DNA for the CDR3 is TGTGCCAGCAGTTCGGGCGGGAGCACTGAAGCTTTCTTT. Complete variable domain (other parts from reference TRBV5-4 and TRBJ1-1): ETGVTQSPTHLIKTRGQQVTLRCSSQSGHNTVSWYQQALGQGPQFIFQYYREEENGRGNFPPRFSGLQFPNYSSELNVNALELDDSALYLCASSSGGSTEAFFGQGTRLTVV.